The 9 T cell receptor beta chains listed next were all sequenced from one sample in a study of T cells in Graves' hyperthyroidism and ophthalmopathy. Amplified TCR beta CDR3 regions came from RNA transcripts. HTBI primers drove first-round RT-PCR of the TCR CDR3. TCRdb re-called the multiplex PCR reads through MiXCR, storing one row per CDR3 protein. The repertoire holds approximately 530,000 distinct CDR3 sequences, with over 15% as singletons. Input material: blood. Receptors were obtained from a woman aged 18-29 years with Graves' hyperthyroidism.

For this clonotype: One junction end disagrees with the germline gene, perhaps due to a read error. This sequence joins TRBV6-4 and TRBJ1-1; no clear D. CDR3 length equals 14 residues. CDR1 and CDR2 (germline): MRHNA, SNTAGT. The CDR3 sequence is CASSEKIMNTEAFF. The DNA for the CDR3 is TGTGCCAGCAGTGAGAAGATTATGAACACTGAAGCATTCTTT.

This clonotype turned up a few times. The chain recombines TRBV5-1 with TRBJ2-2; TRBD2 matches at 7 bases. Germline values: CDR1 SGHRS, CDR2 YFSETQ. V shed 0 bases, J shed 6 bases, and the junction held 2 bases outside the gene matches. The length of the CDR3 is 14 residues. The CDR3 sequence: CASSLGGSSGELFF. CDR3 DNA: TGCGCCAGCAGCTTGGGCGGGAGTTCCGGGGAGCTGTTTTTT.

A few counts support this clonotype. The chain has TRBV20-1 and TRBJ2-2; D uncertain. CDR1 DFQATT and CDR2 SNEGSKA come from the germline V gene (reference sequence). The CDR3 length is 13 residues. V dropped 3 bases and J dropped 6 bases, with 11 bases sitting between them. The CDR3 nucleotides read TGCAGTGCTAGGGGCCTAGTGCCCGGGGAGCTGTTTTTT. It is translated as CSARGLVPGELFF.

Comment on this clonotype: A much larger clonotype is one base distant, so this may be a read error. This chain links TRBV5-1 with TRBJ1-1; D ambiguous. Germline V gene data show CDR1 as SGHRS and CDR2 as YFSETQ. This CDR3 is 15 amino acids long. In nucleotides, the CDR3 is TGCGTCAGCAGCTTGTTGGGTAGCATGAACACTGAAGCTTTCTTT. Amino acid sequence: CVSSLLGSMNTEAFF. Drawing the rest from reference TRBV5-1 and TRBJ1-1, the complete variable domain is KAGVTQTPRYLIKTRGQQVTLSCSPISGHRSVSWYQQTPGQGLQFLFEYFSETQRNKGNFPGRFSGRQFSNSRSEMNVSTLELGDSALYLCVSSLLGSMNTEAFFGQGTRLTVV.

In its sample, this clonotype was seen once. CDR3 coding DNA: TGTGCCAGCAGCCTAGCCGGGACAGGGGGTATGGAGCAGTACTTC. Amino acid sequence: CASSLAGTGGMEQYF. V usage is TRBV4-2 and J usage is TRBJ2-7; TRBD1 agrees at 11 bases. This CDR3 region has 15 residues. V shed 4 bases, J shed 7 bases, and the junction held 9 bases outside the gene matches. Germline loops: CDR1 LGHNA, CDR2 YNFKEQ.

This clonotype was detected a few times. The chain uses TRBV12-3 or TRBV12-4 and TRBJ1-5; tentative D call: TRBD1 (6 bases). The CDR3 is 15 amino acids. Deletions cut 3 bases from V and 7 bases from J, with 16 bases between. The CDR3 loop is CASSLRQARGQPQHF. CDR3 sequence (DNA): TGTGCCAGCAGTTTGCGACAGGCTCGTGGACAGCCCCAGCATTTT.

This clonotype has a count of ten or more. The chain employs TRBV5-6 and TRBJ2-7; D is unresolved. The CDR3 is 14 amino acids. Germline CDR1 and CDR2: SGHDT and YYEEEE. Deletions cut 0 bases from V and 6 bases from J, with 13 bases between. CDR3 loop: CASSLESAAFEQYF. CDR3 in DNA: TGTGCCAGCAGCTTGGAGTCAGCCGCTTTCGAGCAGTACTTC.

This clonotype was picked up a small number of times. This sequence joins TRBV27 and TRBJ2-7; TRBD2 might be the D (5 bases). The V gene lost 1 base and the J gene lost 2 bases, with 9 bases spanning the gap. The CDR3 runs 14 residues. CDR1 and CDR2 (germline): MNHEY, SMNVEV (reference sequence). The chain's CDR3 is CASSLFGLPYEQYF. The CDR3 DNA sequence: TGTGCCAGCAGTTTATTCGGACTCCCCTACGAGCAGTACTTC.

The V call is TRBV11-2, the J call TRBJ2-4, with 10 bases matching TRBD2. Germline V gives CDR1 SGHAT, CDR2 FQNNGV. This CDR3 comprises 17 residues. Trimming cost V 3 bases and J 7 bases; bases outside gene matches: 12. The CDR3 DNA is TGTGCCAGCAGCTTTTTATCCTCTAGCGGGAGCGGGAACATTCAGTACTTC. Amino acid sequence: CASSFLSSSGSGNIQYF. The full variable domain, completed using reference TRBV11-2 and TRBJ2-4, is EAGVAQSPRYKIIEKRQSVAFWCNPISGHATLYWYQQILGQGPKLLIQFQNNGVVDDSQLPKDRFSAERLKGVDSTLKIQPAKLEDSAVYLCASSFLSSSGSGNIQYFGAGTRLSVL.